Listed here are 25 T cell receptor beta chains from one sample, sequenced in a study of blood T cells in healthy people across ages. With a J-beta primer mix and a sample-barcoded 5' primer, a second PCR ran about 7 to 12 cycles. One entry per CDR3 protein, called by TCRdb with MiXCR from the 5' RACE reads. The sample consists of roughly 930,000 distinct CDR3 sequences, around 48% of them appearing once. The specimen was blood. The receptor set was obtained from a young man in good health.

V is TRBV5-4 and J is TRBJ2-1; 8 bases agree with TRBD1. This CDR3 contains 14 residues. CDR1 and CDR2 from the germline V gene are SGHNT and YYREEE (reference sequence). J was trimmed by 5 bases and V by 4 bases; bases with no gene match: 5. The CDR3 DNA follows: TGTGCCAGCAGCGCGGACAGGGTCCACAATGAGCAGTTCTTC. This codes for CASSADRVHNEQFF. The full variable domain, its missing parts supplied by reference TRBV5-4 and TRBJ2-1, is ETGVTQSPTHLIKTRGQQVTLRCSSQSGHNTVSWYQQALGQGPQFIFQYYREEENGRGNFPPRFSGLQFPNYSSELNVNALELDDSALYLCASSADRVHNEQFFGPGTRLTVL.

The rearrangement uses TRBV27 and TRBJ1-2; 7 nucleotides line up with TRBD1. The V gene's germline CDR1 is MNHEY and CDR2 SMNVEV (reference sequence). Trimming took 5 bases from V and 6 from J; bases not matched to a gene: 6. The CDR3 loop spans 13 amino acids. CDR3 nucleotides: TGTGCCAGCAGTCAACCCGGGACAGATGGCTACACCTTC. Encoded protein: CASSQPGTDGYTF.

V usage is TRBV6-2 or TRBV6-3 and J usage is TRBJ2-3, with 10 bases lining up with TRBD1. The germline V gene encodes CDR1 MNHEY and CDR2 SVGEGT. Losses at the gene ends were 10 bases for V and 6 bases for J; bases not matched to a gene: 16. The CDR3 covers 16 residues. The CDR3 loop reads CATELPGTGVWDTQYF. CDR3 sequence (DNA): TGTGCCACCGAGCTTCCCGGGACAGGGGTATGGGATACGCAGTATTTT.

The chain has TRBV9 and TRBJ2-1, with a tentative D call TRBD2 (5 bases). In germline, CDR1 is SGDLS, CDR2 YYNGEE. V lost 3 bases to trimming and J lost 1 base, with 29 bases between them. This CDR3 has 21 residues. In nucleotides, the CDR3 is TGTGCCAGCAGCGAGTGGCCCCAGGTCCGCTCAAGAAGAGGGTCCTACAATGAGCAGTTCTTC. Translated: CASSEWPQVRSRRGSYNEQFF. The full variable domain, rest sourced from reference TRBV9 and TRBJ2-1, is DSGVTQTPKHLITATGQRVTLRCSPRSGDLSVYWYQQSLDQGLQFLIQYYNGEERAKGNILERFSAQQFPDLHSELNLSSLELGDSALYFCASSEWPQVRSRRGSYNEQFFGPGTRLTVL.

This clonotype has a handful of counts. The chain employs TRBV11-2 and TRBJ2-7; weak D call: TRBD1 (5 bases). Trimming removed 5 bases at V and 0 bases at J, with 11 bases between. The CDR3 has 14 residues. Germline V gene sequence: CDR1 SGHAT, CDR2 FQNNGV. CDR3 nucleotide sequence: TGTGCCAGCAGCGTACGACAGAGCTCCTACGAGCAGTACTTC. Translating it yields CASSVRQSSYEQYF.

Ten or more counts support this clonotype. V gene TRBV7-2 combines with J gene TRBJ2-7; unclear D gene. V dropped 5 bases and J dropped 2 bases, with 4 bases sitting between them. The CDR3 sequence is 11 residues long. Germline V gene lookup returns CDR1 SGHTA and CDR2 FQGNSA. CDR3 residues: CASSATYEQYF. The CDR3 DNA sequence: TGTGCCAGCAGCGCTACCTACGAGCAGTACTTC.

The rearrangement links TRBV18 to TRBJ1-6; D is uncertain. Deletions cut 3 bases from V and 5 bases from J, with 8 bases between. The CDR3 consists of 14 residues. Per the germline V gene, CDR1 is KGHSH and CDR2 is LQKENI. CDR3 loop: CASSPGRNNSPLHF. CDR3 nucleotides: TGTGCCAGCTCACCGGGCCGTAATAATTCACCCCTCCACTTT. Full variable domain (remainder filled in from reference TRBV18 and TRBJ1-6): NAGVMQNPRHLVRRRGQEARLRCSPMKGHSHVYWYRQLPEEGLKFMVYLQKENIIDESGMPKERFSAEFPKEGPSILRIQQVVRGDSAAYFCASSPGRNNSPLHFGNGTRLTVT.

The chain is built from TRBV20-1 and TRBJ1-5; no firm D call. From germline, CDR1 is DFQATT and CDR2 SNEGSKA (reference sequence). There are 16 residues in the CDR3. Deletions cut 5 bases from V and 0 bases from J, with 17 bases between. The CDR3 bases are TGCAGTGCTTTACCCAGGAAGGGCATTAGCAATCAGCCCCAGCATTTT. Its protein is CSALPRKGISNQPQHF.

This CDR3 is CASSPQGQLSNQPQHF. DNA of the CDR3: TGTGCCAGCAGTCCCCAAGGACAGCTTAGCAATCAGCCCCAGCATTTT. This rearrangement joins TRBV27 to TRBJ1-5, with D possibly being TRBD1 (6 bases). Germline values: CDR1 MNHEY, CDR2 SMNVEV (reference sequence). The CDR3 covers 16 residues. The V end lost 5 bases, the J end lost 0 bases, and 14 bases lay between the germline ends.

This chain joins TRBV24-1 and TRBJ2-5; D may correspond to TRBD1 or TRBD2 (5 bases each). The germline V gene has CDR1 KGHDR and CDR2 SFDVKD. V was trimmed by 3 bases and J by 5 bases, leaving 18 bases between them. There are 16 residues in the CDR3. DNA for the CDR3: TGTGCCACCAGTGATGTAGGGACCTCGGGACGGGAGACCCAGTACTTC. It specifies CATSDVGTSGRETQYF.

This sequence joins TRBV4-1 and TRBJ1-5; the D is unclear. This CDR3 contains 14 residues. V lost 0 bases and J 7 bases, leaving 10 bases between the germline ends. Germline CDR1 reads MGHRA; CDR2 reads YSYEKL. The CDR3 nucleotides read TGCGCCAGCAGCCAAGATCAGTACCCCCAGCCCCAGCATTTT. Translating it yields CASSQDQYPQPQHF.

The gene calls are TRBV20-1 and TRBJ2-3; 9 bases fit TRBD1. The CDR3 length is 13 residues. J was trimmed by 6 bases and V by 5 bases; bases with no gene match: 6. Germline CDR1 is DFQATT and CDR2 is SNEGSKA (reference sequence). The CDR3: CSAHRDRVDTQYF. The DNA of the CDR3 is TGCAGTGCTCACCGGGACAGGGTGGATACGCAGTATTTT.

V is TRBV3-1 and J is TRBJ2-5; TRBD2 matches 11 bases. Germline V gene lookup returns CDR1 LGHDT and CDR2 YNNKEL (reference sequence). The CDR3 runs to 15 residues. V lost 1 base to trimming and J lost 5 bases; unmatched junction nucleotides: 3. The chain's CDR3 is CASSQGLAGLETQYF. The CDR3 DNA reads TGTGCCAGCAGCCAAGGACTAGCGGGGCTTGAGACCCAGTACTTC.

Only one count was recorded for this clonotype. This clone may be a read error of a much larger clone one base away. CDR3 DNA sequence: TGTGCCAGCAGGTTAGCGGTGTCCACAAACATTCAGTACTTC. Translated, it gives CASRLAVSTNIQYF. The V and J genes are TRBV28 and TRBJ2-7, with a weak D call TRBD2 (6 bases). The J call may be in error: the DNA end matches TRBJ2-4 better. CDR3 length: 14 amino acids. The germline CDR1 and CDR2 sequences are MDHEN and SYDVKM.

The chain carries TRBV29-1 and TRBJ2-1, with TRBD1 matching over 7 bases. The V gene's germline CDR1 is SQVTM and CDR2 ANQGSEA. The CDR3 covers 12 residues. CDR3 in DNA: TGCAGTGATAGAGGGGACAGCAACGAGCAGTTCTTC. This encodes CSDRGDSNEQFF.

This clonotype has more than one count but fewer than ten. The chain links TRBV25-1 to TRBJ2-1; D is unresolved. This CDR3 contains 17 residues. The germline V and J ends were trimmed by 2 bases and 0 bases, with 14 bases remaining between them. Germline CDR1 is MGHDK and CDR2 is SYGVNS. The CDR3, as DNA: TGTGCCAGCAGTGAAGTGCACGGGCGGAGCTCCTACAATGAGCAGTTCTTC. Its protein product is CASSEVHGRSSYNEQFF.

V is TRBV2 and J is TRBJ2-1; TRBD1 matches 9 bases. The length of the CDR3 is 15 residues. V was pared by 6 bases and J by 7 bases, with 10 bases of the junction left unmatched. Germline V lookup: CDR1 SNHLY, CDR2 FYNNEI. CDR3 bases: TGTGCCAGCAGGGCCGGGACAGGGTACGAAAATGAGCAGTTCTTC. Residues: CASRAGTGYENEQFF.

This clonotype was counted a few times. The V and J genes are TRBV6-2 or TRBV6-3 and TRBJ1-2; no clear D gene. Germline-derived CDR1 and CDR2 are MNHEY and SVGEGT. The V and J ends lost 2 bases and 8 bases respectively, with 15 bases between them. CDR3 length equals 14 residues. The CDR3 loop reads CASSYLEHLGGYTF. CDR3 in DNA: TGTGCCAGCAGTTACCTAGAACACCTCGGGGGCTACACCTTC.

The rearrangement links TRBV27 to TRBJ2-3; D is perhaps TRBD2 (6 bases). Germline values: CDR1 MNHEY, CDR2 SMNVEV (reference sequence). The CDR3 is 14 amino acids. Trimming removed 8 bases at V and 3 bases at J, with 15 bases between. This CDR3 reads CASRPSDSTDTQYF. The CDR3 region has the DNA TGTGCCAGCCGCCCTAGCGACTCTACAGATACGCAGTATTTT.

This clonotype was observed a handful of times. The V and J genes are TRBV4-3 and TRBJ2-3; D unresolved. Germline values: CDR1 LGHNA, CDR2 YSLEER. V was clipped by 0 bases and J by 6 bases, with 7 bases between them. The CDR3 is made up of 13 amino acids. CDR3 nucleotide sequence: TGCGCCAGCAGCCAAGAACCCCCTGATACGCAGTATTTT. This codes for CASSQEPPDTQYF.

This clonotype was observed once. The chain combines TRBV27 with TRBJ2-7; the D gene could be TRBD1 or TRBD2 (6 bases each). CDR3 length equals 14 residues. Germline CDR1 and CDR2: MNHEY and SMNVEV (reference sequence). Between the trimmed V and J ends, which lost 5 bases and 3 bases, there was a span of 14 bases. The CDR3 bases are TGTGCCAGCAGTCCAAACGGAGGGGGCTACGAGCAGTACTTC. Its translation is CASSPNGGGYEQYF.

This clonotype was counted a few times. This chain connects TRBV28 to TRBJ2-5; TRBD2 matches 11 bases. Germline-derived CDR1 and CDR2 are MDHEN and SYDVKM. After removal of 5 bases from V and 6 bases from J, the junction contained 5 bases not matched to a gene. This CDR3 is 14 amino acids long. CDR3 residues: CASSLSGGDKTQYF. The CDR3 bases are TGTGCCAGCAGTCTTAGCGGGGGGGATAAGACCCAGTACTTC.

V usage is TRBV18 and J usage is TRBJ2-7; 8 bases map to TRBD2. Looked up from germline, CDR1 is KGHSH and CDR2 is LQKENI. This CDR3 has 17 amino acids. Losses at the gene ends were 2 bases for V and 6 bases for J; bases not matched to a gene: 15. This CDR3 reads CASSPTNLGLAGSEQYF. The CDR3 coding sequence is TGTGCCAGCTCACCAACGAACCTTGGACTAGCCGGTTCCGAGCAGTACTTC. Combining the CDR3 with reference TRBV18 and TRBJ2-7 gives the whole variable domain NAGVMQNPRHLVRRRGQEARLRCSPMKGHSHVYWYRQLPEEGLKFMVYLQKENIIDESGMPKERFSAEFPKEGPSILRIQQVVRGDSAAYFCASSPTNLGLAGSEQYFGPGTRLTVT.

Here the CDR3 DNA reads TGTGCCAGCAGCCAAGAATTTGTGGGCACCTCCTACAATGAGCAGTACTTC. The encoded protein is CASSQEFVGTSYNEQYF. The chain employs TRBV4-2 and TRBJ2-1; D unclear. The end of the DNA is better explained by TRBJ2-7, so the J call may be wrong. Germline V gene sequence: CDR1 LGHNA, CDR2 YNFKEQ. The length of the CDR3 is 17 residues.

Here the CDR3 reads CASSRTNNPEAFF. The CDR3 nucleotides read TGTGCCAGCAGCCGCACAAATAACCCTGAAGCTTTCTTT. This chain uses TRBV13 with TRBJ1-1; D is ambiguous. Trimming took off 5 bases at V and 6 bases at J, with 13 bases between the two ends. The CDR3 consists of 13 residues. Per germline, CDR1 PRHDT and CDR2 FYEKMQ (reference sequence).